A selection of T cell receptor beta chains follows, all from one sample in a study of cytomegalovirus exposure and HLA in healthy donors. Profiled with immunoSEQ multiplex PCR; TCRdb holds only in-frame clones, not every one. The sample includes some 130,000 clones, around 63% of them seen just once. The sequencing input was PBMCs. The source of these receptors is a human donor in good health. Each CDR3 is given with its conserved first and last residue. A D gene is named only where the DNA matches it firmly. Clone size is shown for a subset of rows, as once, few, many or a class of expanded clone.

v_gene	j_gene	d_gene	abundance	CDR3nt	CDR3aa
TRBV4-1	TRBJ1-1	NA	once	TGCGCCAGCAGCCCCCCCGAGGCGGGTGGCACTGAAGCTTTCTTT	CASSPPEAGGTEAFF
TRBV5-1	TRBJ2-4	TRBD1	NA	TGCGCCAGCAGCTGGGGACAGGGACCTCTGAATCTAGCCAAAAACATTCAGTACTTC	CASSWGQGPLNLAKNIQYF
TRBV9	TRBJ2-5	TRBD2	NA	TGTGCCAGCAGCGTAGGACTAGCGGGAGGGCTTGAGACCCAGTACTTC	CASSVGLAGGLETQYF
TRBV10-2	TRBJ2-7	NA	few	TGCGCCAGCAGTCCCCTCTCCTACGAGCAGTACTTC	CASSPLSYEQYF
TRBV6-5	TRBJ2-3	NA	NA	TGTGCCAGCAGTTACTCGGGGGGGGCCACAGATACGCAGTATTTT	CASSYSGGATDTQYF
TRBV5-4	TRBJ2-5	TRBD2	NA	TGTGCCAGCAGTTCGGGGAGGGCCCAAGAGACCCAGTACTTC	CASSSGRAQETQYF
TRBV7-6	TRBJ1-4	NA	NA	TGTGCCAGCAGCTTAGGAGGGGAAAAACTGTTTTTT	CASSLGGEKLFF
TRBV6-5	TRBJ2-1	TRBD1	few	TGTGCCAGCAGTTTATCCGGGACAGGGGGCTACAATGAGCAGTTCTTC	CASSLSGTGGYNEQFF
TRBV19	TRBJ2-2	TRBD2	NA	TGTGCCAGTAGTGGACTAGCGGGAGGGCCGAACGGGGAGCTGTTTTTT	CASSGLAGGPNGELFF
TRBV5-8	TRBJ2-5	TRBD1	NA	TGTGCCAGCAGCATCCGGGACAGTGAGACCCAGTACTTC	CASSIRDSETQYF